This TCR beta chain was profiled in a study of cytomegalovirus exposure and HLA in healthy donors. General observations from the study: The authors listed 150 or so TCR beta chains as cytomegalovirus-associated. A later analysis found first-cohort TCR clusters tended to co-occur in the 90 to 150 validation repertoires.

Concerning this clone itself: Its antigen is currently unknown.

Clones were read by immunoSEQ multiplex PCR, and TCRdb kept only the in-frame ones, dropping some. Of some 150,000 clones listed, 91% were seen once; the top ten hold 0.6% to 0.8%. Separate from the 666-subject first cohort, the 120-subject validation cohort was the one that the donors belonged to. The sequence was collected from a man between 18 and 35 years old in good health and CMV-seronegative. The source material was PBMCs.

CDR3 sequence (DNA): TGTGCCAGCAGCCGACCGGCGGGGGGGCCAAGTTACAATGAGCAGTTCTTC. This translates into CASSRPAGGPSYNEQFF. The rearrangement links TRBV7-2 to TRBJ2-1; 9 positions agree with TRBD2. Germline V CDR1 and CDR2: SGHTA, FQGNSA. The CDR3 totals 17 residues. Trimming at V came to 5 bases and at J to 4 bases, leaving 12 bases not matched to a gene.